These T cell receptor beta chains were read from a single sample in a study of T-cell memory formation after mild COVID-19. Each CDR3 protein gets one entry after TCRdb re-called the 5' RACE reads with MiXCR. The table has fewer than 450,000 distinct CDR3 sequences, 20% to 25% seen once; the top ten hold roughly 8.9%. The sequencing sample was made of PBMCs or a T cell subset sorted from them (not recorded which). These receptors were obtained from an adult woman who had mild COVID-19 (a few samples of this study predate the infection). Cell type and time point are not known. The CDR3 runs from the conserved cysteine through the conserved F or W. D genes are given only for firm matches. Some rows have no size entry. The others give once, few or many, or a class for an expanded clone.

j_gene | abundance | d_gene | v_gene | CDR3aa | CDR3nt
TRBJ2-3 | few | . | TRBV7-8 | CASSAQRVGADTQYF | TGTGCCAGCAGCGCCCAGCGGGTCGGGGCAGATACGCAGTATTTT
TRBJ2-7 | . | TRBD1 | TRBV11-2 | CASSFRGRGSYEQYF | TGTGCCAGCAGCTTCAGGGGGCGTGGGTCCTACGAGCAGTACTTC
TRBJ1-2 | . | TRBD1 | TRBV7-2 | CASSLLSGQGRNYGYTF | TGTGCCAGCAGCCTATTATCTGGACAGGGAAGAAACTATGGCTACACCTTC
TRBJ1-1 | . | TRBD1 | TRBV3-1 | CASSQVTGVAEAFF | TGTGCCAGCAGCCAAGTGACAGGGGTAGCTGAAGCTTTCTTT
TRBJ2-7 | few | TRBD1 | TRBV7-2 | CASSLETGTPYEQYF | TGTGCCAGCAGCTTGGAGACAGGGACCCCCTACGAGCAGTACTTC
TRBJ1-2 | . | . | TRBV12-3/TRBV12-4 | CASSFQPGALDNYGYTF | TGTGCCAGCAGTTTCCAGCCAGGGGCCCTCGATAACTATGGCTACACCTTC
TRBJ1-2 | . | . | TRBV5-5 | CASSSRGQGYGYTF | TGTGCCAGCAGCTCTCGAGGGCAGGGATATGGCTACACCTTC
TRBJ2-5 | . | . | TRBV4-1 | CASSQDSNKETQYF | TGCGCCAGCAGCCAAGACAGTAATAAAGAGACCCAGTACTTC
TRBJ2-2 | . | . | TRBV27 | CASSIVWNGNTGELFF | TGTGCCAGCAGTATCGTATGGAACGGGAATACCGGGGAGCTGTTTTTT
TRBJ2-3 | . | . | TRBV12-3/TRBV12-4 | CASTSEPETVVGNTQYF | TGTGCCAGCACTTCGGAGCCGGAGACGGTGGTGGGGAATACGCAGTATTTT
TRBJ2-4 | . | TRBD1 | TRBV20-1 | CSARYRDRGLSDTYF | TGCAGTGCTAGATACCGGGACAGGGGGCTGTCGGATACTTACTTC
TRBJ1-1 | . | TRBD1 | TRBV24-1 | CATSDYRGLRTEAFF | TGTGCCACCAGTGATTACAGGGGTCTCCGAACTGAAGCTTTCTTT